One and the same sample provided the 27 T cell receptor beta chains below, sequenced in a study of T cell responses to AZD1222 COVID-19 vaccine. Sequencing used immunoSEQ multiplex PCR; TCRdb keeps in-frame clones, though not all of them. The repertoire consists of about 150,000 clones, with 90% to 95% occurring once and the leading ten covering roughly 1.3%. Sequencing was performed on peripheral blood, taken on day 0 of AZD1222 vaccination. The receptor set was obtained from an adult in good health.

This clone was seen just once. CDR3 nucleotides: TGTGCCACCAGCAGAGATAATACGGGACACAGCAATCAGCCCCAGCATTTT. It encodes CATSRDNTGHSNQPQHF. This chain links TRBV15 with TRBJ1-5; maybe TRBD1 (6 bases). The germline V gene encodes CDR1 LNHNV and CDR2 YYDKDF (reference sequence). V lost 0 bases, J lost 1 base, and 13 bases lay in between. The CDR3 runs to 17 residues. The full variable domain, its missing parts supplied by reference TRBV15 and TRBJ1-5, is DAMVIQNPRYQVTQFGKPVTLSCSQTLNHNVMYWYQQKSSQAPKLLFHYYDKDFNNEADTPDNFQSRRPNTSFCFLDIRSPGLGDTAMYLCATSRDNTGHSNQPQHFGDGTRLSIL.

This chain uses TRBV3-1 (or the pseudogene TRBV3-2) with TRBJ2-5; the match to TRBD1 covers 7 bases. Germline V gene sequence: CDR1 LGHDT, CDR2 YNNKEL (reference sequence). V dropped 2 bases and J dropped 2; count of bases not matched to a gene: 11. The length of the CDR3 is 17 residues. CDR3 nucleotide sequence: TGTGCCAGCAGCCAAATTTTGCGACAGGGTACTCAAGAGACCCAGTACTTC. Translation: CASSQILRQGTQETQYF.

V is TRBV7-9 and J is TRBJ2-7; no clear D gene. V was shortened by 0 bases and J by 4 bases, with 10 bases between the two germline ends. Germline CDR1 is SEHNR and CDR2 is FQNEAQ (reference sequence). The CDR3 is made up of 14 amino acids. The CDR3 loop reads CASSLAMEGYEQYV. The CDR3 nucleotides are TGTGCCAGCAGCTTAGCTATGGAAGGGTACGAGCAGTACGTC.

CDR3 sequence: CASSSYQGGGYTF. The CDR3 DNA reads TGCGCCAGCAGCTCCTATCAGGGAGGTGGCTACACCTTC. This chain connects TRBV5-1 to TRBJ1-2; the D gene is possibly TRBD1 (5 bases). Between the trimmed V and J ends, which lost 3 bases and 7 bases, there was a span of 13 bases. From germline, CDR1 is SGHRS and CDR2 YFSETQ. The CDR3 totals 13 residues.

DNA of the CDR3: TGTGCCAGCAGTGATACTCCTCTGGGATGGGACCGGCCCTCCTACAATGAGCAGTTCTTC. This gives the protein CASSDTPLGWDRPSYNEQFF. This sequence joins TRBV6-1 and TRBJ2-1; D could derive from TRBD1 or TRBD2 (5 bases each). With 3 bases removed from V and 0 bases from J, the gap between germline ends came to 24 bases. The length of the CDR3 is 20 residues. Germline CDR1 and CDR2: MNHNS and SASEGT.

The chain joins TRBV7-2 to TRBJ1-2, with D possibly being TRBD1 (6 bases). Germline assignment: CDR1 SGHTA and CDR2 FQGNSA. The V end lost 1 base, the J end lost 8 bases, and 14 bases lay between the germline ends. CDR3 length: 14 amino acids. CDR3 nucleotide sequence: TGTGCCAGCAGCTTAGGGGTAACAGGGCGGGGCTACACCTTC. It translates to CASSLGVTGRGYTF.

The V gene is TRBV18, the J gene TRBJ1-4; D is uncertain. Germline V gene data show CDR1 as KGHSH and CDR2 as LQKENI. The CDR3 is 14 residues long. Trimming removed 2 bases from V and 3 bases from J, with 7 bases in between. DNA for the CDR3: TGTGCCAGCTCACCAGGGTGGCCTAATGAAAAACTGTTTTTT. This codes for CASSPGWPNEKLFF.

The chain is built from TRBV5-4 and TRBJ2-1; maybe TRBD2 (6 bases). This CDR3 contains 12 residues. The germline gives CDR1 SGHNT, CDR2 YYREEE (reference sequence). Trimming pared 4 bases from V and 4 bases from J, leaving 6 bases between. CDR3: CASSAGYNEQFF. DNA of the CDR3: TGTGCCAGCAGCGCGGGATACAATGAGCAGTTCTTC.

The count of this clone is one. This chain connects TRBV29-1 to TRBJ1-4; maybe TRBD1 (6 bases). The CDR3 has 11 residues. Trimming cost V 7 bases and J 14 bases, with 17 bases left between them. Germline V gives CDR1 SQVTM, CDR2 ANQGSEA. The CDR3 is CSARKGGQLFF. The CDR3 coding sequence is TGCAGCGCTAGAAAAGGAGGACAGCTGTTTTTT.

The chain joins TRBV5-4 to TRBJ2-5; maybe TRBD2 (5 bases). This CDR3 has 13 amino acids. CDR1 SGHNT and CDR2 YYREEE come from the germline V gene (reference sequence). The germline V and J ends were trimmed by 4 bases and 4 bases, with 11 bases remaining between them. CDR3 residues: CASSITRGETQYF. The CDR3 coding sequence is TGTGCCAGCAGCATTACTAGAGGAGAGACCCAGTACTTC.

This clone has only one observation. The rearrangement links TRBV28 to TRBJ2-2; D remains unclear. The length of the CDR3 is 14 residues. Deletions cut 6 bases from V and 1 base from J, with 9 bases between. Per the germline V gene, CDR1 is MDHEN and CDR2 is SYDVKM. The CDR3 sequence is CASSPPGNTGELFF. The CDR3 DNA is TGTGCCAGCAGCCCACCCGGGAACACCGGGGAGCTGTTTTTT. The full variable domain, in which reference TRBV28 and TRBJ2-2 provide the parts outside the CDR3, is DVKVTQSSRYLVKRTGEKVFLECVQDMDHENMFWYRQDPGLGLRLIYFSYDVKMKEKGDIPEGYSVSREKKERFSLILESASTNQTSMYLCASSPPGNTGELFFGEGSRLTVL.

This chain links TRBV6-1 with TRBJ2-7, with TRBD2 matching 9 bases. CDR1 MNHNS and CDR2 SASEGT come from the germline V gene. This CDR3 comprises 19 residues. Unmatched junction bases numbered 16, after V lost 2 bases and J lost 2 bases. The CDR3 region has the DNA TGTGCCAGCAGTGAACGACCGGGACTAGCTTTCCTCCCTCCCTACGAGCAGTACGTC. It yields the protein CASSERPGLAFLPPYEQYV.

In nucleotides, the CDR3 is TGTGCCAGCAGCTTTCTCTGGCGGGTGGACAATGAGCAGTTCTTC. Translating it yields CASSFLWRVDNEQFF. V gene TRBV7-2 combines with J gene TRBJ2-1; D possibly corresponds to TRBD2 (5 bases). The CDR3 runs 15 residues. Trimming shortened V by 3 bases and J by 5 bases, and 14 bases separated the two germline ends. Germline assignment: CDR1 SGHTA and CDR2 FQGNSA.

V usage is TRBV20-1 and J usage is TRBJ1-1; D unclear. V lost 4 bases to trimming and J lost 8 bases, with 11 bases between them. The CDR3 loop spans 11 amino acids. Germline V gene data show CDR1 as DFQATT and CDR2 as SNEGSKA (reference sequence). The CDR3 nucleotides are TGCAGTGCTATCGTGGGAGCGGAAGCTTTCTTT. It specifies CSAIVGAEAFF.

The CDR3 region has the DNA TGTGCCAGCAGTTGGGGCAGGGATGAAAAACTGTTTTTT. This encodes CASSWGRDEKLFF. The genes are TRBV28 and TRBJ1-4; D might be TRBD1 (5 bases). This CDR3 is 13 amino acids long. The germline CDR1 and CDR2 sequences are MDHEN and SYDVKM. Trimming removed 4 bases from V and 6 bases from J, with 9 bases in between.

In nucleotides, the CDR3 is TGTGCCAGAAGTCCCGGGACTCGTACTTCCTACGAGCAGTACGTC. As protein: CARSPGTRTSYEQYV. The chain joins TRBV5-3 to TRBJ2-7; tentatively, D is TRBD2 (6 bases). TRBV5-3 is annotated as an ORF whose role is uncertain. V dropped 5 bases and J dropped 1 base, with 16 bases sitting between them. The CDR3 has 15 amino acids.

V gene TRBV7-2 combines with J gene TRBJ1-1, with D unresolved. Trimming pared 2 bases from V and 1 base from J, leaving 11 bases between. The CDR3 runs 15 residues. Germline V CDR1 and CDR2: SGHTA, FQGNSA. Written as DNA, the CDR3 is TGTGCCAGCAGCTTACCGGACGGCTCGAACACTGAAGCTTTCTTT. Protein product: CASSLPDGSNTEAFF.

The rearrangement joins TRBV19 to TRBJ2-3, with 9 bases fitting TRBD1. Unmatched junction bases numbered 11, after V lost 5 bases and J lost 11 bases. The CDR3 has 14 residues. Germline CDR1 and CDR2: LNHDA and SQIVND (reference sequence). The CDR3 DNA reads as TGTGCCAGTAGTCCCGCCGGGACAGGGCTCGGGCAGTATTTT. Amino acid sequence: CASSPAGTGLGQYF.

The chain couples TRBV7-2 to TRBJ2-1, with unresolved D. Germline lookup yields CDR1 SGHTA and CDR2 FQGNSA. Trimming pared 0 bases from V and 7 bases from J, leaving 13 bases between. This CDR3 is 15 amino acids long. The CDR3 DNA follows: TGTGCCAGCAGCTTAGCTCTAGAAACGGCAAATGAGCAGTTCTTC. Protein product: CASSLALETANEQFF.

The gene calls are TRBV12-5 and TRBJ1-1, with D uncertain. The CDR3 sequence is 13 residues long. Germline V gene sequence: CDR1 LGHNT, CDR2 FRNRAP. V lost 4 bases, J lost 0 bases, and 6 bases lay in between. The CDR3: CASGSTVNTEAFF. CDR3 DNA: TGTGCTAGTGGTTCGACCGTGAACACTGAAGCTTTCTTT.

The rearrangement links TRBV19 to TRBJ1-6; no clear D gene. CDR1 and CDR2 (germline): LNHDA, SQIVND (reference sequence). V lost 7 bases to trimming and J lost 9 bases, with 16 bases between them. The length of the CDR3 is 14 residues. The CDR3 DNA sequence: TGTGCCAGTACCTCCGGGCTCAGTTTTTCACCCCTCCACTTT. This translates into CASTSGLSFSPLHF.

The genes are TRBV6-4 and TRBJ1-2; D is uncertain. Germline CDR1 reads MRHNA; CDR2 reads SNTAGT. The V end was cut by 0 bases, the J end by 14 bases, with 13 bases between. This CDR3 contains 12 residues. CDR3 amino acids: CASSDSKGWRTF. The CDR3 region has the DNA TGTGCCAGCAGTGACTCGAAAGGGTGGAGGACCTTC.

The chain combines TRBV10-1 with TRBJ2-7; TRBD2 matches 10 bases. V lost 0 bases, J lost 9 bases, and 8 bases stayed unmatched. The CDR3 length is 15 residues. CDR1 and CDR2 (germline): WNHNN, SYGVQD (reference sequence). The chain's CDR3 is CASSESVQREGLQYV. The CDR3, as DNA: TGCGCCAGCAGTGAGTCGGTACAGCGGGAGGGTCTGCAGTACGTC.

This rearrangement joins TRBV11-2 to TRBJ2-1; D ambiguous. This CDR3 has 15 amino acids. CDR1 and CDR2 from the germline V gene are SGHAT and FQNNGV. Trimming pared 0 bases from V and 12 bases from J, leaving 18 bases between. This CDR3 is CASSLDLPVSQRQFF. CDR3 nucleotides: TGTGCCAGCAGCTTAGACCTCCCGGTGAGCCAGCGGCAGTTCTTC.

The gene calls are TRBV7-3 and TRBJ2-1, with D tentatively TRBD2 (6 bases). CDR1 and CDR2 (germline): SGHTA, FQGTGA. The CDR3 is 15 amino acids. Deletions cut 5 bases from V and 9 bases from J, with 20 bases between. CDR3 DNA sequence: TGTGCCAGCAGCCCCTACCACGGGACTCCGGGTGAGCAGTTCTTC. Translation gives CASSPYHGTPGEQFF.

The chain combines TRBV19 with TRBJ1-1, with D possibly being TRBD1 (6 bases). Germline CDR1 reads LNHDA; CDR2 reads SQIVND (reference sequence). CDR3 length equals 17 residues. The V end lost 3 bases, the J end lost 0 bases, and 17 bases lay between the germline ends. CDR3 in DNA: TGTGCCAGTAGTATTCCCCCCCTGACAGGCCTGAACACTGAAGCTTTCTTT. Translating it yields CASSIPPLTGLNTEAFF.

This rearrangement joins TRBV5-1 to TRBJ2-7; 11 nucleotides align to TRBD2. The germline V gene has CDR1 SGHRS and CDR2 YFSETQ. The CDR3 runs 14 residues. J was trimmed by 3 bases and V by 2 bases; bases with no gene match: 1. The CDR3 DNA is TGCGCCAGCAGCTTCGGGACTAGCGGCTACGAGCAGTACGTC. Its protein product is CASSFGTSGYEQYV.